The subject of this entry is one T cell receptor beta chain. This specimen belongs to a study of OX40 agonist ivuxolimab in advanced cancers. Background on the study: Recorded diagnoses for dose-escalation patients were hepatocellular carcinoma, melanoma, renal cell or head and neck cancer.

Measured with immunoSEQ multiplex PCR; TCRdb has only the in-frame clones, and not every one. The sample contains 150,000 to 190,000 clones, under 95% of which appear only once. This specimen consisted of CD4+ or CD8+ T cells sorted from blood, obtained in a trial of the OX40 agonist ivuxolimab. This sequence was found in an adult with an advanced solid tumor such as melanoma, head and neck, liver or kidney cancer.

CDR3 coding DNA: TGTGCCAGCTCACCTGCTAGCGGCTCCTACAATGAGCAGTTCTTC. This translates into CASSPASGSYNEQFF. V and J are TRBV18 and TRBJ2-1; TRBD2 matches at 7 bases. Trimming removed 3 bases from V and 0 bases from J; junction bases left unmatched: 2. Germline loops: CDR1 KGHSH, CDR2 LQKENI. The CDR3 length is 15 residues.